These 32 T cell receptor beta chains share one sample of origin, sequenced in a study of CD8+ T cells in alopecia areata (dated by TCRdb to about 2018). The time point label, as the study defines it: baseline before oral tofacitinib. The library was made by the immunoSEQ multiplex PCR assay. RNA was extracted from all samples and reverse transcribed into cDNA as template for TCR sequencing. This immuneACCESS table, as held by TCRdb, lists in-frame sequences with V and J called but not all clones. Of the missing ones, under half trace to an unresolved V gene in checked studies; the others have no known cause. The sample contains 200,000 to 250,000 clones, around 67% of them found a single time. The ten largest clones represent approximately 1.2% of the sample. Sequencing was performed on CD4+ T cells sorted from blood, taken at week 0. Receptor source: a human donor with alopecia areata.

The chain has TRBV5-1 and TRBJ1-1; D possibly corresponds to TRBD1 (6 bases). V was shortened by 5 bases and J by 4 bases, with 12 bases between the two germline ends. CDR1 is SGHRS and CDR2 is YFSETQ in the germline V gene. The CDR3 totals 13 residues. The CDR3 nucleotides read TGCGCCAGCAGTGGTGGGGGCGGCACTGAAGCTTTCTTT. Translation gives CASSGGGGTEAFF.

J is TRBJ1-2 and V is TRBV30; the match to TRBD1 covers 8 bases. In germline, CDR1 is GTSNPN, CDR2 SVGIG (reference sequence). The CDR3 loop spans 14 amino acids. With 2 bases clipped from V and 4 bases from J, the junction kept 6 bases outside the gene matches. The CDR3 sequence: CAWSSRQGFYGYTF. Here the CDR3 DNA reads TGTGCCTGGAGTTCTAGACAGGGGTTCTATGGCTACACCTTC.

V and J are TRBV10-3 and TRBJ1-1, with 7 bases aligning to TRBD1. CDR1 and CDR2 (germline): ENHRY, SYGVKD. The trim removed 8 bases at V and 0 bases at J, leaving 12 bases unmatched. This CDR3 comprises 16 residues. CDR3 bases: TGTGCCATCCTATCGGGGCCAGGGGGTATGAACACTGAAGCTTTCTTT. Translation: CAILSGPGGMNTEAFF.

The chain has TRBV15 and TRBJ2-7; weak D call: TRBD1 (6 bases). The germline CDR1 and CDR2 sequences are LNHNV and YYDKDF (reference sequence). The CDR3 extends over 14 amino acids. V was trimmed by 5 bases and J by 0 bases, leaving 11 bases between them. The DNA for the CDR3 is TGTGCCACCAGCGAACGGGACACCTCCTACGAGCAGTACTTC. Translated, it gives CATSERDTSYEQYF.

This clone appeared a few times. The genes are TRBV5-4 and TRBJ1-1; unclear D gene. Trimming pared 4 bases from V and 3 bases from J, leaving 16 bases between. Germline lookup yields CDR1 SGHNT and CDR2 YYREEE (reference sequence). The CDR3 totals 15 residues. CDR3 amino acids: CASSPKVGGDTEAFF. The CDR3, as DNA: TGTGCCAGCAGCCCTAAAGTGGGTGGGGACACTGAAGCTTTCTTT.

The chain combines TRBV2 with TRBJ1-2; no definite D call. CDR1 and CDR2 (germline): SNHLY, FYNNEI. Trimming took off 4 bases at V and 4 bases at J, with 10 bases between the two ends. This CDR3 region has 13 residues. The CDR3 sequence is CASSVQVGYGYTF. DNA of the CDR3: TGTGCCAGCAGTGTCCAGGTTGGCTATGGCTACACCTTC.

This rearrangement joins TRBV5-1 to TRBJ2-5; TRBD1 might be the D (6 bases). The CDR3 spans 16 residues. Per germline, CDR1 SGHRS and CDR2 YFSETQ. Trimming took 4 bases from V and 3 from J, leaving 19 bases between them. CDR3 region: CASSPVTQGPEETQYF. In DNA, the CDR3 is TGCGCCAGCAGCCCAGTAACCCAGGGGCCCGAAGAGACCCAGTACTTC.

The V gene is TRBV29-1, the J gene TRBJ1-2, with 7 positions matching TRBD1. Germline CDR1 is SQVTM and CDR2 is ANQGSEA. The CDR3 consists of 14 residues. The V gene end was trimmed by 4 bases and the J gene end by 3 bases; junction bases not matched to a gene: 8. The CDR3 DNA reads TGCAGCGTTGTTGGACAGGAGGGGGACTATGGCTACACCTTC. This gives the protein CSVVGQEGDYGYTF. The variable domain in full, completed from reference TRBV29-1 and TRBJ1-2, reads SAVISQKPSRDICQRGTSLTIQCQVDSQVTMMFWYRQQPGQSLTLIATANQGSEATYESGFVIDKFPISRPNLTFSTLTVSNMSPEDSSIYLCSVVGQEGDYGYTFGSGTRLTVV.

This clone was detected only a few times. J is TRBJ1-1 and V is TRBV29-1; D is possibly TRBD1 (5 bases). With 6 bases removed from V and 4 bases from J, the gap between germline ends came to 24 bases. This CDR3 has 16 residues. Germline V gives CDR1 SQVTM, CDR2 ANQGSEA. In nucleotides, the CDR3 is TGCAGCGTCGGGGCAAGCCCCTCCAGGCGGAGCACTGAAGCTTTCTTT. It encodes CSVGASPSRRSTEAFF.

This chain joins TRBV27 and TRBJ2-7; no reliable D call. V was clipped by 3 bases and J by 0 bases, with 6 bases between them. The CDR3 spans 13 residues. The germline V gene has CDR1 MNHEY and CDR2 SMNVEV (reference sequence). The CDR3 loop is CASSLMGSYEQYF. As DNA, the CDR3 is TGTGCCAGCAGTTTGATGGGCTCCTACGAGCAGTACTTC.

The J gene is TRBJ2-1, the V gene TRBV7-2, with 8 bases that match TRBD2. The CDR3 loop spans 15 amino acids. V lost 5 bases to trimming and J lost 0 bases; unmatched junction nucleotides: 3. Germline assignment: CDR1 SGHTA and CDR2 FQGNSA. Written as DNA, the CDR3 is TGTGCCAGCAGCGCCCGGGGGGGCTCCTACAATGAGCAGTTCTTC. Translation gives CASSARGGSYNEQFF.

This clone was found a few times. The chain has TRBV2 and TRBJ2-3, with 11 bases identical to TRBD2. Germline V gene lookup returns CDR1 SNHLY and CDR2 FYNNEI. The J segment lost 1 base and the V segment lost 5 bases, leaving 2 bases of the junction unmatched. The CDR3 sequence is 15 residues long. The CDR3 spells CASSSTSGGTDTQYF. The CDR3 DNA follows: TGTGCCAGCAGTTCGACTAGCGGGGGCACAGATACGCAGTATTTT.

The chain recombines TRBV29-1 with TRBJ2-1; D could derive from TRBD1 or TRBD2 (5 bases each). The V and J ends lost 7 bases and 6 bases respectively, with 10 bases between them. Germline V gives CDR1 SQVTM, CDR2 ANQGSEA. The CDR3 has 11 residues. CDR3 sequence (DNA): TGCAGCGGGGGGACCACCAATGAGCAGTTCTTC. Translating gives CSGGTTNEQFF.

The chain links TRBV7-8 to TRBJ2-2; tentatively, D is TRBD2 (6 bases). V lost 3 bases and J lost 7, with 6 bases in between. The CDR3 totals 12 residues. Germline loops: CDR1 SGHVS, CDR2 FQNEAQ. DNA for the CDR3: TGTGCCAGCAGCTTCGGGGGCGGGGAGCTGTTTTTT. This translates into CASSFGGGELFF.

The chain recombines TRBV9 with TRBJ1-1, with D unresolved. Trimming cost V 2 bases and J 1 base, with 6 bases left between them. Per the germline V gene, CDR1 is SGDLS and CDR2 is YYNGEE. The CDR3 contains 13 residues. For the CDR3, the DNA is TGTGCCAGCAGCGTCGGCGAGAACACTGAAGCTTTCTTT. This sequence encodes CASSVGENTEAFF.

The CDR3 loop is CASSQATGELFF. The CDR3 nucleotides read TGTGCCAGCAGCCAAGCTACCGGGGAGCTGTTTTTT. V is TRBV4-2 and J is TRBJ2-2; unclear D gene. The V gene's germline CDR1 is LGHNA and CDR2 YNFKEQ. V was trimmed by 1 base and J by 5 bases, leaving 2 bases between them. The CDR3 runs 12 residues.

The chain links TRBV15 to TRBJ2-6; TRBD2 might be the D (6 bases). Trimming took off 8 bases at V and 0 bases at J, with 14 bases between the two ends. The CDR3 length is 16 residues. Germline CDR1 LNHNV, CDR2 YYDKDF (reference sequence). CDR3 bases: TGTGCCACCGGGGGGACGGGGAACTCTGGGGCCAACGTCCTGACTTTC. Translating gives CATGGTGNSGANVLTF.

This chain connects TRBV5-1 to TRBJ2-5; perhaps D is TRBD1 or TRBD2 (5 bases each). The CDR3 runs 14 residues. In germline, CDR1 is SGHRS, CDR2 YFSETQ. V was pared by 6 bases and J by 2 bases, with 14 bases between. This CDR3 is CASTPRGRQETQYF. The CDR3 DNA follows: TGCGCCAGCACCCCAAGGGGACGACAAGAGACCCAGTACTTC.

The chain uses TRBV29-1 and TRBJ1-2; no firm D call. Germline V gives CDR1 SQVTM, CDR2 ANQGSEA. The CDR3 extends over 11 amino acids. Trimming pared 3 bases from V and 4 bases from J, leaving 6 bases between. The CDR3 sequence: CSVDLGYGYTF. The CDR3 nucleotides are TGCAGCGTTGATCTCGGCTATGGCTACACCTTC.

This clone was detected a few times. The chain couples TRBV25-1 to TRBJ2-5; maybe TRBD2 (7 bases). The CDR3 covers 12 residues. V lost 7 bases and J lost 5, with 11 bases in between. CDR1 and CDR2 from the germline V gene are MGHDK and SYGVNS. The CDR3 DNA reads TGTGCCAGCATGGGGGGGCACGAGACCCAGTACTTC. It translates to CASMGGHETQYF.

The V gene is TRBV10-3, the J gene TRBJ2-5, with 13 nucleotides matching TRBD2. The CDR3 is 15 amino acids. J gave up 1 base and V 9 bases, and 5 bases lay outside the gene matches. Germline CDR1 and CDR2: ENHRY and SYGVKD. This CDR3 reads CAMGGTSGVQETQYF. The CDR3 nucleotides read TGTGCCATGGGAGGGACTAGCGGGGTCCAAGAGACCCAGTACTTC.

The rearrangement uses TRBV7-8 and TRBJ2-7; a weak D match, TRBD1 (5 bases). This CDR3 contains 17 residues. V was shortened by 3 bases and J by 0 bases, with 18 bases between the two germline ends. Germline CDR1 is SGHVS and CDR2 is FQNEAQ. CDR3 bases: TGTGCCAGCAGCTTTCATCTCCAGGGCGGTAGCTCCTACGAGCAGTACTTC. As protein: CASSFHLQGGSSYEQYF.

The J gene is TRBJ2-7, the V gene TRBV4-1; 7 positions match TRBD1. The J segment lost 2 bases and the V segment lost 2 bases, leaving 3 bases of the junction unmatched. This CDR3 is 14 amino acids long. CDR1 is MGHRA and CDR2 is YSYEKL in the germline V gene. The CDR3 loop reads CASSQSGQAYEQYF. The CDR3 DNA sequence: TGCGCCAGCAGCCAAAGCGGACAGGCCTACGAGCAGTACTTC.

The chain has TRBV30 and TRBJ1-4; no clear D gene. CDR1 and CDR2 from the germline V gene are GTSNPN and SVGIG (reference sequence). V lost 0 bases to trimming and J lost 5 bases, with 10 bases between them. This CDR3 has 14 residues. The CDR3 sequence is CAWSVTAINEKLFF. In nucleotides, the CDR3 is TGTGCCTGGAGTGTAACGGCCATAAATGAAAAACTGTTTTTT.

This clone appeared a single time. The V call is TRBV9, the J call TRBJ1-6; no clear D. The ends were cut back, 4 bases at V and 12 bases at J, with 17 bases in the middle. Germline V gene data show CDR1 as SGDLS and CDR2 as YYNGEE. The CDR3 is 14 amino acids. CDR3 sequence reads: CASSPREGGGPLHF. CDR3 DNA: TGTGCCAGCAGCCCCCGGGAGGGCGGTGGACCCCTCCACTTT.

This clone was found a few times. The gene calls are TRBV14 and TRBJ2-5; D is undetermined. This CDR3 contains 11 residues. The V gene's germline CDR1 is SGHDN and CDR2 FVKESK. Trimming took 2 bases from V and 5 from J, leaving 3 bases between them. CDR3 residues: CASSQYETQYF. DNA for the CDR3: TGTGCCAGCAGCCAATATGAGACCCAGTACTTC.

V and J are TRBV20-1 and TRBJ2-3, with D uncertain. V shed 4 bases and J shed 4 bases, with 6 bases lying between them. Germline V gives CDR1 DFQATT, CDR2 SNEGSKA (reference sequence). This CDR3 comprises 11 residues. In DNA, the CDR3 is TGCAGTGCTACCCAGGCAGATACGCAGTATTTT. Its translation: CSATQADTQYF.

This clone was counted only a few times. The chain employs TRBV29-1 and TRBJ2-5; possible D gene TRBD1, 5 bases. This CDR3 has 12 residues. V was pared by 7 bases and J by 2 bases, with 11 bases between. CDR1 is SQVTM, CDR2 ANQGSEA, per germline. The CDR3 loop reads CSARQYQETQYF. The CDR3 DNA reads TGCAGCGCCCGACAGTATCAAGAGACCCAGTACTTC.

J is TRBJ1-4 and V is TRBV30; no reliable D call. Germline CDR1 is GTSNPN and CDR2 is SVGIG (reference sequence). V dropped 3 bases and J dropped 6 bases, with 17 bases sitting between them. The CDR3 is 15 residues long. The CDR3 sequence is CAWRAEDRLDEKLFF. CDR3 bases: TGTGCCTGGAGGGCTGAGGACCGCTTGGATGAAAAACTGTTTTTT.

This rearrangement joins TRBV11-2 to TRBJ1-2; weak D call: TRBD1 (5 bases). Germline loops: CDR1 SGHAT, CDR2 FQNNGV. The CDR3 extends over 15 amino acids. With 2 bases removed from V and 3 bases from J, the gap between germline ends came to 13 bases. The DNA for the CDR3 is TGTGCCAGCAGCTTATTCGGGGGAAGCGACTATGGCTACACCTTC. The encoded protein is CASSLFGGSDYGYTF.

This clone was picked up a small number of times. The chain joins TRBV29-1 to TRBJ2-1, with 8 bases lining up with TRBD2. Trimming took 3 bases from V and 0 from J; bases not matched to a gene: 4. The CDR3 has 15 amino acids. The germline gives CDR1 SQVTM, CDR2 ANQGSEA. CDR3 amino acids: CSVDHSGASYNEQFF. The CDR3 coding sequence is TGCAGCGTTGACCATAGCGGGGCCTCCTACAATGAGCAGTTCTTC.

The chain joins TRBV29-1 to TRBJ2-2; a possible D gene is TRBD1 (5 bases). Trimming stripped 0 bases from V and 6 bases from J, with 11 bases between. Germline assignment: CDR1 SQVTM and CDR2 ANQGSEA. This CDR3 spans 14 amino acids. CDR3 amino acids: CSVEDTGYAGELFF. CDR3 DNA sequence: TGCAGCGTTGAAGATACAGGTTACGCCGGGGAGCTGTTTTTT.